This record concerns one T cell receptor beta chain sequence. A few counts support this clonotype. The target of this receptor is not known. Base quality data are lacking; no much larger clone is found one base away. The sample belongs to a study of human T cells and chemical hapten exposure (dated by TCRdb to the early 2020s). At the level of the whole study: For sensitization, 2% DPC in acetone was applied to a 2 cm by 2 cm area of upper inner arm skin. Patients additionally received weekly therapeutic DPC doses to the scalp throughout the approximately 24-week study period. Patch tests used Finn chambers with 0.01% DPC on the upper back, scored after 6 days by International Contact Dermatitis Research Group standards. The libraries were sequenced as a pool, and the TCR yield per sample differed mostly because of small variations in library volumes within the pool. Blood samples were taken from patients before sensitization (week 0) and then at 2, 6 and about 24 weeks after DPC sensitization. Twenty-nine alopecia patients gave blood for TCR sequencing at one to four time points (pre-sensitization, 2, 6 and 24 weeks). Most of the patients in the cohort were female, and the cohort covered alopecia areata with under or over 50% scalp involvement, alopecia totalis and alopecia universalis. This study followed changes in the peripheral blood TCR repertoire in vivo during primary and secondary sensitization of alopecia patients to the hapten diphenylcyclopropenone (DPC). The full study reports these points: DPC sensitization did not change how many TCRs were above 1 in 1000 frequency, and no evidence was found of alterations in global repertoire structure. Significantly more large CDR3 similarity clusters were formed by expanded TCRs than by pre-sensitization or healthy control sets, consistent with antigen-driven responses. All patients had alopecia, a presumed autoimmune disease, so their immune response might differ from that of healthy individuals. After repeated subsampling, changes were observed in the strength of the expansion versus patch-test correlation and in the threshold at which the correlation became significant. Patch test score was positively correlated with the number of PT1 expanded TCRs, with significance at thresholds 8, 16 and 32 but not at 4.

Its CDR3 holds 18 amino acids, cysteine through phenylalanine. The only DNA kept is the CDR3, 54 bases in frame from the first base. CDR1 and CDR2 were assigned from the germline V gene as SGHRS and YFSETQ. Trimming leaves V shorter by 0 bases and J shorter by 1 base, with the junction holding 10 bases beyond the gene matches. Interpreted using the paper, the time point label stands for: patch test 1, 2 weeks after DPC sensitization. The treatment or condition label of this sample denotes: therapeutic diphenylcyclopropenone sensitization with weekly scalp DPC. Blood at each patch-test visit was drawn before the patch test was applied. To be eligible, patients had to be aged 18 to 70, diagnosed with alopecia and judged suitable for DPC therapy, while pregnant patients were excluded. Total RNA was extracted from unfractionated whole blood that had been collected in Tempus Blood RNA tubes. Receptors were amplified or captured by RACE. Sequencing took place on a NextSeq 500. During library preparation, unique molecular identifiers were attached to individual cDNA molecules so that TCRs could be counted in a quantitative, reproducible way. For every blood RNA sample, sequencing covered both the TCR alpha and TCR beta chains. Per the original workflow: A median of around 96,000 TCRs per sample was observed, with a range of roughly 23,224 to 700,000. V, J and CDR3 annotation of the TCR reads was performed with the Decombinator software suite. For the PS versus PT1 abundance plots, all samples were subsampled to the same number of TCRs (28,000). Expanded TCRs were defined as absent before sensitization and observed at least eight times at the 2-week time point. Through fastp at Q25 and MiXCR, TCRdb rebuilt clones from the public reads, retaining in-frame beta chains. CDR3 protein sequences are deduplicated, and each keeps its most common genes and DNA. The authors' filters were not applied to this entry. This sample is represented by 180,000 or so distinct CDR3 sequences; roughly 14% of them were singletons. 1.5% to 2% of the sample belongs to the ten largest clones.

The specimen was whole blood, collected in connection with sensitization to the hapten diphenylcyclopropenone (DPC). Recombination linked TRBV5-1 to TRBJ2-3; 8 bases in between match TRBD2. This TCR was sampled from a woman younger than 45 with alopecia areata. Some clones in this sample may be carry-over from other donors' samples. The CDR3 protein sequence reads: CASSLAAGGNPRTDTQYF. The sequenced DNA is TGCGCCAGCAGCTTGGCGGCGGGAGGTAACCCACGCACAGATACGCAGTATTTT.